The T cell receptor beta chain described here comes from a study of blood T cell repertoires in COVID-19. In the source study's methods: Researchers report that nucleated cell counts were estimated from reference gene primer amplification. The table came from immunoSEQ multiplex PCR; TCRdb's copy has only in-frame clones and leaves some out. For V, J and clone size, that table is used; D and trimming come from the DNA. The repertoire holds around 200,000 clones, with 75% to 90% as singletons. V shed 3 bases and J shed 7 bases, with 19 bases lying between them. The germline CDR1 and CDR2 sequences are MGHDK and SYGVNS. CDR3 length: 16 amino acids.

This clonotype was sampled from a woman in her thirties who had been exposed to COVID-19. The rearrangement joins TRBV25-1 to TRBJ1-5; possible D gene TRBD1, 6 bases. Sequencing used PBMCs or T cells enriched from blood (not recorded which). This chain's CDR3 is CASSDSRGTPGQPQHF. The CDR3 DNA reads TGTGCCAGCAGTGACTCCCGAGGGACACCAGGACAGCCCCAGCATTTT.